This TCR beta chain derives from a study of Ad26.COV2.S vaccination and SARS-CoV-2 variants. The CDR3 runs to 17 residues. CDR1 and CDR2 (germline): SGHAT, FQNNGV. The V segment lost 4 bases and the J segment 1 base; nucleotides outside the gene matches: 5. Profiled with immunoSEQ multiplex PCR; TCRdb holds only in-frame clones, not every one. The sample holds about 350,000 clones, about 90% seen once. The sequencing used peripheral blood, collected after recovery from COVID-19. The J gene is TRBJ2-1, the V gene TRBV11-2, with 12 bases aligning to TRBD2. This TCR was sampled from a human donor who had recovered from COVID-19. CDR3 coding DNA: TGTGCCAGCAGCTCCGGACTAGCGGGGTGGTCCTACAATGAGCAGTTCTTC. It yields the protein CASSSGLAGWSYNEQFF.